This TCR beta chain comes out of a study of shared clonotypes between healthy human individuals. This table comes from immunoSEQ multiplex PCR, and its TCRdb copy is limited to in-frame clones, with some not included. Here the sample spans roughly 2,000,000 clones, about 95% being singletons. Naive CD8 cells were CD45RO-negative, positively selected for CCR7, excluding terminally differentiated effector memory CD45RA+ cells. In germline, CDR1 is MGHRA, CDR2 YSYEKL. CDR3 length: 15 residues. V lost 4 bases to trimming and J lost 3 bases; unmatched junction nucleotides: 4. The sequence was obtained from a man aged 18 to 29 in good health. The sample consisted of naive CD8+ T cells sorted from blood. V is TRBV4-1 and J is TRBJ2-1; 9 bases align to TRBD1. CDR3 in amino acids: CASSLGQGGYNEQFF. CDR3 nucleotide sequence: TGCGCCAGCAGCCTGGGACAGGGTGGCTACAATGAGCAGTTCTTC.